This T cell receptor beta chain was identified during a study of cytomegalovirus exposure and HLA in healthy donors. PCR employed 60 Vbeta and 13 Jbeta primers. Using immunoSEQ multiplex PCR, the repertoire was profiled, and TCRdb retains in-frame clones only, with some absent. Here the sample spans some 99,000 clones, about 74% being singletons. The germline V gene has CDR1 MGHDK and CDR2 SYGVNS. The germline V and J ends were trimmed by 2 bases and 0 bases, with 8 bases remaining between them. The CDR3 totals 15 residues. The chain uses TRBV25-1 and TRBJ1-5; no reliable D call. Sequenced sample: PBMCs. The receptor's source is a female donor in good health and CMV-seronegative. Here the CDR3 reads CASSEGGLSNQPQHF. CDR3 in DNA: TGTGCCAGCAGTGAAGGAGGGCTTAGCAATCAGCCCCAGCATTTT. Together with reference TRBV25-1 and TRBJ1-5, the CDR3 gives the full variable domain: EADIYQTPRYLVIGTGKKITLECSQTMGHDKMYWYQQDPGMELHLIHYSYGVNSTEKGDLSSESTVSRIRTEHFPLTLESARPSHTSQYLCASSEGGLSNQPQHFGDGTRLSIL.